The 9 T cell receptor beta chains below all came from one sample that was sequenced in a study of regulatory dendritic cells for organ transplantation. TCRdb's table, derived via immunoSEQ multiplex PCR, lists solely in-frame clones and lacks some. The sample contains around 29,000 clones, under 90% of which appear only once. What was sequenced was naive CD8+ T cells from blood. The subset here: CD45RA+ naive T cells. Receptor source: a human donor in good health.

The chain is built from TRBV7-9 and TRBJ2-2; 11 positions match TRBD1. Losses at the gene ends were 7 bases for V and 1 base for J; bases not matched to a gene: 8. Germline V gene lookup returns CDR1 SEHNR and CDR2 FQNEAQ (reference sequence). The CDR3 sequence is 17 residues long. CDR3 in amino acids: CASTDRGQGENTGELFF. In DNA form, the CDR3 reads TGTGCCAGCACCGACCGGGGACAGGGGGAGAACACCGGGGAGCTGTTTTTT.

The rearrangement uses TRBV4-2 and TRBJ1-6; weak D call: TRBD1 (6 bases). The CDR3 length is 16 residues. V shed 4 bases and J shed 7 bases, with 17 bases lying between them. Germline V gene lookup returns CDR1 LGHNA and CDR2 YNFKEQ. The CDR3, as DNA: TGTGCCAGCAGCCTCTTTGGGGGCTCGGGGAATTCACCCCTCCACTTT. Amino acid sequence: CASSLFGGSGNSPLHF.

The rearrangement links TRBV4-3 to TRBJ1-1; no reliable D call. The CDR3 has 14 amino acids. Germline V gene sequence: CDR1 LGHNA, CDR2 YSLEER. V lost 0 bases and J 0 bases, leaving 5 bases between the germline ends. The CDR3: CASSQDNMNTEAFF. CDR3 nucleotide sequence: TGCGCCAGCAGCCAAGATAATATGAACACTGAAGCTTTCTTT.

V is TRBV11-2 and J is TRBJ1-1; D is unclear. V was cut by 1 base and J by 4 bases, with 7 bases left in between. Germline assignment: CDR1 SGHAT and CDR2 FQNNGV. This CDR3 is built from 13 residues. In DNA form, the CDR3 reads TGTGCCAGCAGCTTAGTTAGTCCCACTGAAGCTTTCTTT. It is translated as CASSLVSPTEAFF.

The V and J genes are TRBV27 and TRBJ1-1, with D unclear. The CDR3 is 14 residues long. Trimming left V 5 bases short and J 0 bases short, with 10 bases between. Germline V CDR1 and CDR2: MNHEY, SMNVEV (reference sequence). CDR3 in DNA: TGTGCCAGCAGTAGGGCGGGTTTGAACACTGAAGCTTTCTTT. This sequence encodes CASSRAGLNTEAFF.

V is TRBV11-2 and J is TRBJ2-7, with D perhaps matching TRBD1 (5 bases). The CDR3 contains 15 residues. V lost 4 bases, J lost 1 base, and 14 bases lay in between. Germline CDR1 SGHAT, CDR2 FQNNGV. CDR3 residues: CASSSIPGSSYEQYF. As DNA, the CDR3 is TGTGCCAGCAGCTCGATCCCAGGGTCTTCCTACGAGCAGTACTTC.

V usage is TRBV25-1 and J usage is TRBJ1-1; D is unresolved. The germline V gene has CDR1 MGHDK and CDR2 SYGVNS. The germline V and J ends were trimmed by 5 bases and 1 base, with 14 bases remaining between them. This CDR3 region has 15 residues. Written as DNA, the CDR3 is TGTGCCAGCAGTCCCCTTCTGGGAGGGAACACTGAAGCTTTCTTT. It yields the protein CASSPLLGGNTEAFF.

This chain connects TRBV4-2 to TRBJ1-2; 7 nucleotides match TRBD1. Per germline, CDR1 LGHNA and CDR2 YNFKEQ. This CDR3 is 15 amino acids long. V gave up 0 bases and J gave up 4 bases; unmatched junction bases: 5. As DNA, the CDR3 is TGTGCCAGCAGCCAAGAAAGGACAGGCGGCTATGGCTACACCTTC. Its protein is CASSQERTGGYGYTF.

The table lists this clone with a count of one. V and J are TRBV7-3 and TRBJ1-1; 7 nucleotides line up with TRBD1. The germline gives CDR1 SGHTA, CDR2 FQGTGA. The CDR3 is 17 residues long. Losses at the gene ends were 5 bases for V and 0 bases for J; bases not matched to a gene: 12. The CDR3 region is CASSLPPGQFMNTEAFF. CDR3 DNA sequence: TGTGCCAGCAGCCTACCACCGGGACAGTTTATGAACACTGAAGCTTTCTTT.